The TCR beta chain described here comes from a study of tumour-infiltrating T cells in Burkitt lymphoma. Study overall: Overall and progression-free survival were predicted by productive clonality.

TCRdb's copy holds only in-frame clones and misses some; the assay was immunoSEQ multiplex PCR. The sample yields 1,500 to 2,000 clones, 15% to 20% seen once. The CDR3 contains 11 residues. Trimming cost V 3 bases and J 7 bases, with 8 bases left between them. The germline V gene encodes CDR1 SGHRS and CDR2 YFSETQ. The chain uses TRBV5-1 and TRBJ2-7, with D unclear. The source is a human donor with diffuse large B-cell lymphoma. What was sequenced was tumor tissue. CDR3 in amino acids: CASSSREEQYF. CDR3 nucleotides: TGCGCCAGCAGCTCACGTGAGGAGCAGTACTTC.